These 17 T cell receptor beta chains were sequenced from one sample in a study of T-cell memory formation after mild COVID-19. MiXCR, applied by TCRdb to the 5' RACE reads, yields one record per CDR3 protein. The table has about 420,000 distinct CDR3 sequences, less than 25% seen once. Material: PBMCs or a T cell subset sorted from them (not recorded which). These TCRs come from an adult woman who had mild COVID-19 (a few samples of this study predate the infection). Cell type and time point are not known.

This chain joins TRBV7-2 and TRBJ1-5, with D uncertain. V was pared by 5 bases and J by 6 bases, with 11 bases between. There are 13 residues in the CDR3. Per the germline V gene, CDR1 is SGHTA and CDR2 is FQGNSA. In nucleotides, the CDR3 is TGTGCCAGCAGCGCAGGAGGCGGTCAGCCCCAGCATTTT. This sequence encodes CASSAGGGQPQHF.

This chain connects TRBV9 to TRBJ2-7; the D gene is possibly TRBD2 (5 bases). Germline values: CDR1 SGDLS, CDR2 YYNGEE. Trimming pared 2 bases from V and 6 bases from J, leaving 12 bases between. The CDR3 runs to 13 residues. CDR3 DNA sequence: TGTGCCAGCAGCGTCCTACGACGGGGCGAGCAGTACTTC. Its translation: CASSVLRRGEQYF.

The chain is built from TRBV24-1 and TRBJ2-3, with 12 bases aligning to TRBD2. Trimming at V came to 4 bases and at J to 5 bases, leaving 12 bases not matched to a gene. The CDR3 covers 18 residues. From germline, CDR1 is KGHDR and CDR2 SFDVKD. CDR3 nucleotides: TGTGCCACCAGTGACCACCCGCGACTAGCGGGAGAAGGAGATACGCAGTATTTT. This gives the protein CATSDHPRLAGEGDTQYF.

The chain joins TRBV5-1 to TRBJ2-5, with D perhaps matching TRBD1 (6 bases). The length of the CDR3 is 14 residues. The germline gives CDR1 SGHRS, CDR2 YFSETQ. Trimming cost V 3 bases and J 5 bases, with 14 bases left between them. CDR3 sequence: CASSYNTGTETQYF. In nucleotides, the CDR3 is TGCGCCAGCAGCTATAATACAGGGACGGAGACCCAGTACTTC.

This chain links TRBV5-5 with TRBJ2-5; 14 nucleotides match TRBD2. CDR1 and CDR2 (germline): SGHKS, YYEKEE (reference sequence). CDR3 length: 18 residues. With V trimmed by 0 bases and J by 5 bases, 9 bases remained unmatched. The CDR3 loop is CASSLGAGTSGSGETQYF. The CDR3 bases are TGTGCCAGCAGCTTGGGAGCCGGGACTAGCGGGAGTGGGGAGACCCAGTACTTC.

This clonotype has just a few counts. This rearrangement joins TRBV24-1 to TRBJ2-1; maybe TRBD2 (7 bases). Germline V CDR1 and CDR2: KGHDR, SFDVKD. The CDR3 consists of 15 residues. V was shortened by 1 base and J by 6 bases, with 12 bases between the two germline ends. CDR3 DNA: TGTGCCACCAGTGATTTAGGGGGGGCCAGCAATGAGCAGTTCTTC. Translating it yields CATSDLGGASNEQFF.

This clonotype was found once. The chain couples TRBV7-6 to TRBJ2-3; TRBD2 matches 9 bases. V was pared by 5 bases and J by 2 bases, with 17 bases of the junction left unmatched. The length of the CDR3 is 19 residues. Germline V gene data show CDR1 as SGHVS and CDR2 as FNYEAQ. This CDR3 reads CASSNNLILAGTDTDTQYF. The CDR3 DNA is TGTGCCAGCAGCAACAACCTGATACTAGCGGGTACTGACACAGATACGCAGTATTTT.

This clonotype was seen a few times. The V gene is TRBV7-9, the J gene TRBJ2-7, with a possible D match to TRBD2 (5 bases). CDR1 SEHNR and CDR2 FQNEAQ come from the germline V gene (reference sequence). V dropped 5 bases and J dropped 3 bases, with 8 bases sitting between them. The length of the CDR3 is 12 residues. The CDR3 nucleotides are TGTGCCAGCAGCACCGGGGACTACGAGCAGTACTTC. Its translation: CASSTGDYEQYF.

There are a few counts of this clonotype. J is TRBJ1-5 and V is TRBV6-2 or TRBV6-3; the D is unclear. Germline V gene sequence: CDR1 MNHEY, CDR2 SVGEGT. The CDR3 consists of 12 residues. V was trimmed by 2 bases and J by 8 bases, leaving 7 bases between them. CDR3 loop: CASSYQLKPQHF. As DNA, the CDR3 is TGTGCCAGCAGTTACCAGCTGAAGCCCCAGCATTTT.

The genes are TRBV12-3 or TRBV12-4 and TRBJ1-1; D is ambiguous. Trimming pared 7 bases from V and 7 bases from J, leaving 16 bases between. This CDR3 contains 13 residues. CDR3 residues: CASTTTGLIEAFF. The CDR3 DNA reads TGTGCCAGCACTACGACCGGGTTAATTGAAGCTTTCTTT.

The chain uses TRBV12-3 or TRBV12-4 and TRBJ2-7; D may be TRBD1 (5 bases). The CDR3 consists of 14 residues. V shed 5 bases and J shed 6 bases, with 17 bases lying between them. CDR3 sequence reads: CASSRLGHASEQYF. CDR3 nucleotide sequence: TGTGCCAGCAGTCGACTCGGACACGCGAGCGAGCAGTACTTC.

The sample holds many counts of this clonotype. CDR3 bases: TGCAGTGCTAGAGTTGGGGCATCCACAGGGGACTATAATTCACCCCTCCACTTT. Protein: CSARVGASTGDYNSPLHF. The rearrangement links TRBV20-1 to TRBJ1-6; 7 bases match TRBD1. The CDR3 totals 18 residues. With V trimmed by 1 base and J by 3 bases, 12 bases remained unmatched. CDR1 is DFQATT, CDR2 SNEGSKA, per germline (reference sequence).

The gene calls are TRBV20-1 and TRBJ2-7, with 9 bases that match TRBD2. The CDR3 is made up of 13 amino acids. Germline V gene data show CDR1 as DFQATT and CDR2 as SNEGSKA (reference sequence). With 6 bases clipped from V and 1 base from J, the junction kept 4 bases outside the gene matches. CDR3 nucleotides: TGCAGTGCATATAGCGGGGGTTCCTACGAGCAGTACTTC. It translates to CSAYSGGSYEQYF.

This clonotype occurred a few times. This chain links TRBV20-1 with TRBJ2-1; TRBD1 is a possible D gene (6 bases). The CDR3 runs to 14 residues. V was trimmed by 7 bases and J by 0 bases, leaving 13 bases between them. From germline, CDR1 is DFQATT and CDR2 SNEGSKA (reference sequence). The CDR3, as DNA: TGCAGTGTCCCAGGGGTTAGCTCCTACAATGAGCAGTTCTTC. This encodes CSVPGVSSYNEQFF.

The table lists this clonotype with a few counts. J is TRBJ1-1 and V is TRBV5-1; D possibly corresponds to TRBD1 (5 bases). Germline V gene data show CDR1 as SGHRS and CDR2 as YFSETQ. This CDR3 has 15 amino acids. The V end was cut by 4 bases, the J end by 1 base, with 14 bases between. CDR3 DNA: TGCGCCAGCAGCGAAATAACAGGAGCGAACACTGAAGCTTTCTTT. Its protein product is CASSEITGANTEAFF.

This clonotype was seen just once. The gene calls are TRBV24-1 and TRBJ2-2; 13 bases agree with TRBD2. CDR1 KGHDR and CDR2 SFDVKD come from the germline V gene. The CDR3 has 17 amino acids. The V segment lost 4 bases and the J segment 7 bases; nucleotides outside the gene matches: 8. The CDR3 sequence: CATSDHRTSGSIGELFF. The CDR3 DNA sequence: TGTGCCACCAGTGACCACCGGACTAGCGGGAGTATCGGGGAGCTGTTTTTT.

This clonotype was recorded at least ten times. The V gene is TRBV18, the J gene TRBJ2-5; 7 bases are a match to TRBD1. The length of the CDR3 is 13 residues. V was clipped by 5 bases and J by 2 bases; unmatched bases: 2. Germline values: CDR1 KGHSH, CDR2 LQKENI. The CDR3 here is CASSGGQQETQYF. DNA for the CDR3: TGTGCCAGCTCAGGGGGACAGCAAGAGACCCAGTACTTC.